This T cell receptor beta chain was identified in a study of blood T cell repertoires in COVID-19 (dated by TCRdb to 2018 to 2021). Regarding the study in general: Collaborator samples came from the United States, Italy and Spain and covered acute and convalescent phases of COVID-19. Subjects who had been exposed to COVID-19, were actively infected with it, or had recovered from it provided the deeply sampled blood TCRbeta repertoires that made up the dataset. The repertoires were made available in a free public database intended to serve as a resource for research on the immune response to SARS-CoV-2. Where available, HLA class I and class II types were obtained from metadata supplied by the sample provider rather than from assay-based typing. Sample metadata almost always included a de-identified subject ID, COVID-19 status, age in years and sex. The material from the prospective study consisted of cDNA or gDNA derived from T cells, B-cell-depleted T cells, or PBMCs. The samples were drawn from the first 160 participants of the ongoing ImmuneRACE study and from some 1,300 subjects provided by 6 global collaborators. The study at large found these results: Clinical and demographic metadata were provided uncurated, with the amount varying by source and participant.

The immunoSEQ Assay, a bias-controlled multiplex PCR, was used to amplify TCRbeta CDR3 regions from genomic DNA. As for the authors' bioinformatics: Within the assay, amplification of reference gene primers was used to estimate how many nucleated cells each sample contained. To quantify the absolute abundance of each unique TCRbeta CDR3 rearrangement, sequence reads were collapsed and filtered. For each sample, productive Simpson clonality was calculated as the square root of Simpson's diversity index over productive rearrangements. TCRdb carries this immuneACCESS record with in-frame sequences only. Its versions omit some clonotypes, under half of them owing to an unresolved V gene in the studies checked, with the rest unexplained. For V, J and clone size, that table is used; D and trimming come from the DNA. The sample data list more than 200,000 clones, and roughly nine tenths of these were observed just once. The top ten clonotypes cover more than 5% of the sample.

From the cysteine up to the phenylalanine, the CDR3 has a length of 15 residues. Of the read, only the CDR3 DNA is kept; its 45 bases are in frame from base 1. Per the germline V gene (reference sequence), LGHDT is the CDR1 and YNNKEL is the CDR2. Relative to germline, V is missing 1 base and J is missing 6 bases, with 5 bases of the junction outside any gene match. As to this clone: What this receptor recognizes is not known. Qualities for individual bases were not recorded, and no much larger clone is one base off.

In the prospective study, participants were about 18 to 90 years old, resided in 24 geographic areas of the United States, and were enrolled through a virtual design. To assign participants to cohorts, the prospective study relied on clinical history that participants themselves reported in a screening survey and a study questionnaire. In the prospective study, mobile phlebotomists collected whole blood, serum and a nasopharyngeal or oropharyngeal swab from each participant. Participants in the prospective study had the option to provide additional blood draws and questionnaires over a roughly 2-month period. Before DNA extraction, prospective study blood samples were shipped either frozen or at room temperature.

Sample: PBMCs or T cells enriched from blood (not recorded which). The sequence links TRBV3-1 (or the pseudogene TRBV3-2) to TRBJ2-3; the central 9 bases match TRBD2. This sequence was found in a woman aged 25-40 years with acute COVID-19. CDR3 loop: CASSQVAGVPDTQYF. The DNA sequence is TGTGCCAGCAGCCAAGTAGCGGGAGTACCTGATACGCAGTATTTT.